These 23 T cell receptor beta chains were all obtained from the same sample, sequenced in a study of T cells in Graves' hyperthyroidism and ophthalmopathy. The CDR3 regions of TCR beta were amplified from RNA transcripts. An initial round of RT-PCR targeting the TCR CDR3 relied on the HTBI primer set. TCRdb processed the multiplex PCR reads anew with MiXCR; each CDR3 protein has one entry. Among 550,000 to 650,000 distinct CDR3 sequences listed, around 14% were seen once. The specimen sequenced was blood. The receptors here all came from a young woman with Graves' hyperthyroidism that later progressed to Graves' ophthalmopathy.

This clonotype was counted at least ten times. The J gene is TRBJ1-5, the V gene TRBV24-1; TRBD1 agrees at 10 bases. This CDR3 has 20 residues. J gave up 2 bases and V 1 base, and 13 bases lay outside the gene matches. CDR1 and CDR2 from the germline V gene are KGHDR and SFDVKD. Here the CDR3 reads CATSDFPGTGEERGNQPQHF. The CDR3 DNA follows: TGTGCCACCAGTGATTTCCCAGGGACAGGGGAGGAGAGAGGCAATCAGCCCCAGCATTTT.

This clonotype has just a few counts. The rearrangement uses TRBV9 and TRBJ2-4, with 8 bases identical to TRBD1. The CDR3 totals 13 residues. V lost 2 bases, J lost 9 bases, and 4 bases stayed unmatched. Germline assignment: CDR1 SGDLS and CDR2 YYNGEE. The CDR3 DNA reads TGTGCCAGCAGCGTCGGACAGGGAGGCATTCAGTACTTC. Translated, it gives CASSVGQGGIQYF.

This clonotype was detected many times. This sequence joins TRBV7-2 and TRBJ1-2; TRBD1 matches at 7 bases. Germline lookup yields CDR1 SGHTA and CDR2 FQGNSA. There are 15 residues in the CDR3. Trimming removed 4 bases from V and 2 bases from J; junction bases left unmatched: 7. This CDR3 is CASSSTGSFNYGYTF. The CDR3, as DNA: TGTGCCAGCAGCTCGACAGGGTCTTTCAACTATGGCTACACCTTC.

This clonotype was recorded a few times. The chain joins TRBV19 to TRBJ2-1; 7 bases agree with TRBD2. The J segment lost 6 bases and the V segment lost 3 bases, leaving 14 bases of the junction unmatched. The germline CDR1 and CDR2 sequences are LNHDA and SQIVND (reference sequence). The CDR3 is 17 residues long. The CDR3 DNA follows: TGTGCCAGTAGTATTCCCCGACAGCGGGATCCCCCCAATGAGCAGTTCTTC. Translated, it gives CASSIPRQRDPPNEQFF.

This clonotype showed up many times. The chain recombines TRBV7-2 with TRBJ2-7, with D maybe TRBD2 (6 bases). Per germline, CDR1 SGHTA and CDR2 FQGNSA. Trimming shortened V by 5 bases and J by 7 bases, and 18 bases separated the two germline ends. The CDR3 covers 14 residues. CDR3 region: CASSREPGTEEQYF. DNA of the CDR3: TGTGCCAGCAGCAGGGAACCCGGGACTGAAGAGCAGTACTTC. Filled out from reference TRBV7-2 and TRBJ2-7, the complete variable domain reads GAGVSQSPSNKVTEKGKDVELRCDPISGHTALYWYRQSLGQGLEFLIYFQGNSAPDKSGLPSDRFSAERTGGSVSTLTIQRTQQEDSAVYLCASSREPGTEEQYFGPGTRLTVT.

In its sample, this clonotype was seen many times. The germline gene is not matched at one end of the junction; a read error may be the cause. The rearrangement links TRBV7-9 to TRBJ2-2; no reliable D call. This CDR3 spans 14 amino acids. CDR1 and CDR2 (germline): SEHNR, FQNEAQ (reference sequence). CDR3 in DNA: TGTGCCAGCATCTTAATCCCCAAGGCCGGGGAGCTGTTTTTT. The encoded protein is CASILIPKAGELFF.

Regarding this clonotype: Given a much more abundant clone one base away, this may be a read error. J is TRBJ1-2 and V is TRBV10-1, with D unresolved. Germline V gives CDR1 WNHNN, CDR2 SYGVQD (reference sequence). This CDR3 spans 13 amino acids. The CDR3 DNA follows: TGTGCCATCAGTGAGGCGGGTTTTTATGGCTACACCTTC. Translated, it gives CAISEAGFYGYTF.

This clonotype was observed many times. The gene calls are TRBV6-6 and TRBJ2-4, with 8 bases aligning to TRBD1. Trimming took 2 bases from V and 7 from J; bases not matched to a gene: 4. The CDR3 spans 14 residues. Germline V CDR1 and CDR2: MNHNY, SVGAGI (reference sequence). CDR3 nucleotide sequence: TGTGCCAGCAGTTACGCAGGGGGCGCGAACATTCAGTACTTC. Translated: CASSYAGGANIQYF.

This clonotype was seen repeatedly, ten times or more. This chain links TRBV12-3 or TRBV12-4 with TRBJ2-6; D is unclear. The CDR3 totals 15 residues. V was shortened by 0 bases and J by 1 base, with 4 bases between the two germline ends. CDR3 coding DNA: TGTGCCAGCAGTTTAGCACTTTCTGGGGCCAACGTCCTGACTTTC. This sequence encodes CASSLALSGANVLTF.

V gene TRBV14 combines with J gene TRBJ2-2, with D possibly called TRBD1 or TRBD2 (7 bases each). Between the trimmed V and J ends, which lost 4 bases and 13 bases, there was a span of 16 bases. CDR3 length: 13 amino acids. In germline, CDR1 is SGHDN, CDR2 FVKESK. CDR3 in amino acids: CASSREQGRVLFF. CDR3 DNA: TGTGCCAGCAGCCGCGAACAGGGGAGGGTGCTGTTTTTT.

This clonotype occurred many times. V is TRBV20-1 and J is TRBJ2-7; 9 bases line up with TRBD1. In germline, CDR1 is DFQATT, CDR2 SNEGSKA (reference sequence). Germline trimming cut 0 bases from V and 3 bases from J; bases unmatched to any gene: 3. CDR3 length: 14 amino acids. The CDR3 DNA follows: TGCAGTGCTAGAGATCCGGGACAGGGCTACGAGCAGTACTTC. Translating gives CSARDPGQGYEQYF.

The chain couples TRBV28 to TRBJ1-2; D might be TRBD1 (5 bases). This CDR3 comprises 13 residues. The germline V gene has CDR1 MDHEN and CDR2 SYDVKM. V was trimmed by 3 bases and J by 8 bases, leaving 13 bases between them. The CDR3 sequence: CASSFGRGRGYTF. In DNA, the CDR3 is TGTGCCAGCAGTTTTGGGAGGGGCCGGGGCTACACCTTC.

A few counts support this clonotype. J is TRBJ2-5 and V is TRBV20-1; the D is unclear. The V end lost 3 bases, the J end lost 3 bases, and 2 bases lay between the germline ends. The CDR3 sequence is 10 residues long. Germline V lookup: CDR1 DFQATT, CDR2 SNEGSKA (reference sequence). CDR3 sequence (DNA): TGCAGTGCTAGCGAAGAGACCCAGTACTTC. As protein: CSASEETQYF.

This clonotype was detected ten times or more. Sequence at one end of the junction differs from germline and may be a read error. The chain recombines TRBV7-2 with TRBJ1-3, with D tentatively TRBD1 (6 bases). The CDR3 has 12 residues. Germline-derived CDR1 and CDR2 are SGHTA and FQGNSA. The chain's CDR3 is CASSSDRILFHF. DNA of the CDR3: TGTGCCAGCAGCTCGGACAGAATATTATTTCATTTT.

This clonotype occurred many times. V gene TRBV29-1 combines with J gene TRBJ1-1; D not resolved. The germline V gene has CDR1 SQVTM and CDR2 ANQGSEA. Trimming left V 5 bases short and J 4 bases short, with 8 bases between. The CDR3 loop spans 11 amino acids. The CDR3 DNA follows: TGCAGCGTTTCGATGGGCACTGAAGCTTTCTTT. Encoded protein: CSVSMGTEAFF.

The table lists this clonotype with a few counts. V and J are TRBV20-1 and TRBJ2-3, with unresolved D. V was cut by 3 bases and J by 2 bases, with 6 bases left in between. Germline assignment: CDR1 DFQATT and CDR2 SNEGSKA (reference sequence). This CDR3 is 12 amino acids long. The CDR3 loop reads CSASLITDTQYF. The CDR3 DNA sequence: TGCAGTGCTAGCCTGATCACAGATACGCAGTATTTT.

This clonotype came up many times. V and J are TRBV12-3 or TRBV12-4 and TRBJ2-1; D might be TRBD2 (5 bases). The CDR3 has 16 residues. V was cut by 2 bases and J by 5 bases, with 16 bases left in between. The CDR3, as DNA: TGTGCCAGCAGTTTATTTCCCCCCGGGGAGAACAATGAGCAGTTCTTC. Translation: CASSLFPPGENNEQFF.

A few counts support this clonotype. The chain combines TRBV13 with TRBJ1-1; D not resolved. The CDR3 totals 13 residues. The V end was cut by 3 bases, the J end by 10 bases, with 15 bases between. Germline lookup yields CDR1 PRHDT and CDR2 FYEKMQ (reference sequence). The CDR3 sequence is CASSFGMGGAAFF. CDR3 coding DNA: TGTGCCAGCAGCTTCGGGATGGGTGGTGCAGCTTTCTTT.

This clonotype was counted many times. The gene calls are TRBV7-2 and TRBJ2-7; D might be TRBD1 (7 bases). V was pared by 6 bases and J by 3 bases, with 18 bases between. This CDR3 contains 15 residues. The germline V gene has CDR1 SGHTA and CDR2 FQGNSA. The CDR3 sequence is CASRGGQESFYEQYF. The CDR3 DNA is TGTGCCAGCAGGGGAGGACAGGAATCATTCTACGAGCAGTACTTC.

This clonotype came up many times. The chain carries TRBV12-3 or TRBV12-4 and TRBJ2-6, with D unresolved. The CDR3 runs 14 residues. With 5 bases removed from V and 0 bases from J, the gap between germline ends came to 5 bases. The CDR3 sequence is CASSHSSGANVLTF. The CDR3 DNA reads TGTGCCAGCAGTCATAGCTCTGGGGCCAACGTCCTGACTTTC.

This clonotype is a singleton in its sample. A much larger clone differs from this one at a single base, so this may be a read error. The gene calls are TRBV4-1 and TRBJ2-1; 9 bases are shared with TRBD2. The germline V gene has CDR1 MGHRA and CDR2 YSYEKL. V was clipped by 4 bases and J by 0 bases; unmatched bases: 7. This CDR3 spans 17 amino acids. The CDR3, as DNA: TGCGCCAGCAGCCCTGGAATAGCGGGAGCCTCCTACAATGAGCAGTTCTTC. Translated, it gives CASSPGIAGASYNEQFF.

The rearrangement uses TRBV10-3 and TRBJ2-3, with 8 bases lining up with TRBD2. Germline V gene sequence: CDR1 ENHRY, CDR2 SYGVKD. Unmatched junction bases numbered 4, after V lost 2 bases and J lost 6 bases. The CDR3 extends over 14 amino acids. The CDR3 nucleotides are TGTGCCATCAGTGAGGCGGGAGGAATGGATACGCAGTATTTT. Translating it yields CAISEAGGMDTQYF.

This clonotype was detected ten times or more. The chain joins TRBV27 to TRBJ1-2; a possible D gene is TRBD1 (5 bases). Trimming removed 2 bases at V and 4 bases at J, with 11 bases between. Germline assignment: CDR1 MNHEY and CDR2 SMNVEV (reference sequence). CDR3 length equals 14 residues. This chain's CDR3 is CASSLRGLSYGYTF. CDR3 bases: TGTGCCAGCAGTTTACGGGGGTTGAGCTATGGCTACACCTTC.